This T cell receptor (beta chain) was identified during a study of T cells in Graves' hyperthyroidism and ophthalmopathy. RNA transcripts gave rise to amplified TCR beta CDR3 regions. When the TCR CDR3 underwent first-round RT-PCR, the HTBI primer set was used. TCRdb re-called the multiplex PCR reads with MiXCR, one entry per CDR3 protein. Seen here are 350,000 to 450,000 distinct CDR3 sequences, 17% observed once, and the top ten hold around 35%. Study conclusions and caveats: Within blood appeared most thyroid clonotypes that had expanded above 0.001.

Uncontrolled infection, other autoimmune disease, pregnancy or lactation disqualified patients from enrolment. Each diagnosis drew on symptoms, thyroxine, TRAb, thyroid ultrasound and orbital computed tomography findings. Fresh peripheral blood, around 10 ml of it, supplied the PBMCs. This clonotype has ten or more counts. The antigen is not known. Germline V gene sequence: CDR1 MNHEY, CDR2 SMNVEV (reference sequence). Trimming took off 4 bases at V and 2 bases at J, with 12 bases between the two ends. This CDR3 has 14 amino acids. This TCR derives from a woman in her twenties or thirties with Graves' hyperthyroidism that later progressed to Graves' ophthalmopathy. The rearrangement uses TRBV27 and TRBJ2-7; D is tentatively TRBD1 or TRBD2 (5 bases each). The sample comprised blood. This CDR3 is CASSSGPPTYEQYF. Here the CDR3 DNA reads TGTGCCAGCAGTTCGGGACCGCCAACCTACGAGCAGTACTTC.